This is a list of T cell receptor beta chains from one sample in a study of blood T cells in healthy people across ages. TCRdb re-called the 5' RACE reads with MiXCR, one entry per CDR3 protein. The sample holds around 780,000 distinct CDR3 sequences; roughly three fifths are singletons and the top ten take under 30%. Sequenced sample: blood. These receptors were obtained from a man in his forties in good health. CDR3s include the opening cysteine and the closing phenylalanine or tryptophan. D genes are given only for firm matches. The size of a clone is reported for some rows only, either as once, few or many, or as a class for expanded clones.

TRBJ2-5 few . TRBV7-9 TGTGCCAGCAGCTTAGCGCGGGAAGGCCCAAGAGAGACCCAGTACTTC CASSLAREGPRETQYF
TRBJ2-6 few TRBD1 TRBV6-6 TGTGCCAGCAACATGGACAGGGACTCCTCTGGGGCCAACGTCCTGACTTTC CASNMDRDSSGANVLTF
TRBJ2-5 few . TRBV7-3 TGTGCCAGCAGCCCAGGGGTGGGCCAAGAGACCCAGTACTTC CASSPGVGQETQYF
TRBJ2-6 few . TRBV11-3 TGTGCCAGCAGCTTTACCGCCTCTGGGGCCAACGTCCTGACTTTC CASSFTASGANVLTF
TRBJ2-4 . . TRBV13 TGTGCCAGCAGCCCTAAGGGGGGCATTCAGTACTTC CASSPKGGIQYF
TRBJ2-5 few . TRBV7-2 TGTGCCAGCAGCAACCCGACTAGAACCCAAGAGACCCAGTACTTC CASSNPTRTQETQYF
TRBJ1-4 . . TRBV20-1 TGCAGTGCTACCCAGGGGTGGCCGGGCCCAACTAATGAAAAACTGTTTTTT CSATQGWPGPTNEKLFF
TRBJ2-3 many . TRBV2 TGTGCCAGCAGAGTCGGAACCGAGGCAGATACGCAGTATTTT CASRVGTEADTQYF
TRBJ2-7 . TRBD1 TRBV12-3/TRBV12-4 TGTGCCAGCAGTTTAGCGGTTCAGGGGGTCAACGAGCAGTACTTC CASSLAVQGVNEQYF
TRBJ2-7 many TRBD1 TRBV6-2/TRBV6-3 TGTGCCAGCAGGGGGACAGGGTCCTACGAGCAGTACTTC CASRGTGSYEQYF
TRBJ2-5 once . TRBV20-1 TGCAGTGCTAGAGTCCCCGGAGGGTACGGGCAAGAGACCCAGTACTTC CSARVPGGYGQETQYF
TRBJ2-1 . TRBD2 TRBV9 TGTGCCAGCAGCGCCACTAGCGGGACGACCCGGTACAATGAGCAGTTCTTC CASSATSGTTRYNEQFF
TRBJ2-4 . . TRBV13 TGTGCCAGCACCCTAGATCGGTTTGGGGACATTCAGTACTTC CASTLDRFGDIQYF
TRBJ1-4 . . TRBV27 TGTGCCAGCAGTCCCTTGGCTAATGAAAAACTGTTTTTT CASSPLANEKLFF
TRBJ2-7 few . TRBV6-5 TGTGCCAGCTCTGGTCTCCCACCCGACGACGAGCAGTACTTC CASSGLPPDDEQYF
TRBJ2-4 . TRBD1 TRBV6-6 TGTGCCAGCAGTAAAACCGGACAGGGGGCGTCGGAAAACATTCAGTACTTC CASSKTGQGASENIQYF
TRBJ2-5 . . TRBV2 TGTGCCAGCAGTGTTTTGTCTAGCAGAACGGAGACCCAGTACTTC CASSVLSSRTETQYF
TRBJ2-5 few TRBD2 TRBV6-5 TGTGCCAGCAGTTACGGTCTAGCGGGAGCCACCCAGTACTTC CASSYGLAGATQYF
TRBJ2-7 few TRBD1 TRBV12-3/TRBV12-4 TGTGCCAGCACTCCCACAGGGGCGATTTACGAGCAGTACTTC CASTPTGAIYEQYF
TRBJ2-4 . . TRBV11-1 TGTGCCAGCAGCAGGGGTACGGGGCCCCAAAACATTCAGTACTTC CASSRGTGPQNIQYF
TRBJ2-5 . . TRBV13 TGTGCCAGCAGCCCCCGTGCCGTGGGAAAGAGCAATGAGCAGTACTTC CASSPRAVGKSNEQYF
TRBJ2-1 . TRBD2 TRBV11-2 TGTGCCAGCAGCCTGAGCGGGAGGGACAATGAGCAGTTCTTC CASSLSGRDNEQFF
TRBJ2-5 . TRBD2 TRBV3-1 TGTGCCAGCAGCCTCGGGACTAGCAGTCAAGAGACCCAGTACTTC CASSLGTSSQETQYF
TRBJ2-7 . . TRBV20-1 TGCAGTGCTAGAGGTCCCCCGAGGGTTTCTTCCTACGAGCAGTACTTC CSARGPPRVSSYEQYF
TRBJ2-2 once TRBD2 TRBV28 TGTGCCAGCAGTCCCGGTCGGACCCTAGGACTAGCAGCTAATCGGGGGGAGCTGTTTTTT CASSPGRTLGLAANRGELFF
TRBJ1-5 once TRBD1 TRBV29-1 TGCAGCGTTGGGGGGACAGGGGCCAATCAGCCCCAGCATTTT CSVGGTGANQPQHF
TRBJ2-7 . TRBD1 TRBV6-2/TRBV6-3 TGTGCCAGCACCCTACCCCAGGGGGTTACGCACAATGAGCAGTACTTC CASTLPQGVTHNEQYF
TRBJ2-7 few . TRBV5-4 TGTGCCAGCAGCGCGGACTGGAACTCCTACGAGCAGTACTTC CASSADWNSYEQYF
TRBJ1-6 . . TRBV12-3/TRBV12-4 TGTGCCAGGCCAACATCGGGGCCAGAACCTTTGAGGAATTCACCCCTCCACTTT CARPTSGPEPLRNSPLHF
TRBJ2-7 . TRBD2 TRBV7-9 TGTGCCAGCAGCCCCCCCCCGCTAGCGGGAACCTACGAGCAGTACTTC CASSPPPLAGTYEQYF
TRBJ1-1 . . TRBV28 TGTGCCAGCTGGGGGGACACTGAAGCTTTCTTT CASWGDTEAFF
TRBJ2-7 many TRBD1 TRBV7-2 TGTGCCAGCAGCTCGACAGGGGTCCCTTACGAGCAGTACTTC CASSSTGVPYEQYF